This entry describes one T cell receptor beta chain. Its antigen is undetermined. Looked up from germline, CDR1 is SQVTM and CDR2 is ANQGSEA. V was pared by 4 bases and J by 8 bases, with 14 bases between. The CDR3 covers 12 residues. As for treatment: oral pan-JAK inhibitor, 5-10 mg twice daily. This sample was included in a study of CD8+ T cells in alopecia areata. General observations from the study: On tofacitinib, scalp clonality and expanded CD8+ clones among top 100 fell significantly. Lesional scalp, notably in alopecia totalis/universalis, had clonality above that of normal scalp.

Extracted RNA was reverse transcribed, and the resulting cDNA served as sequencing template. TCRdb's table, derived via immunoSEQ multiplex PCR, lists solely in-frame clones and lacks some. The repertoire holds over 100,000 clones, around 56% seen once, with about 0.5% in the top ten. The receptor's source is a human donor with alopecia areata. J is TRBJ1-2 and V is TRBV29-1; D gene ambiguous. The sample here was CD4+ T cells sorted from blood, taken at week 4, from a patient treated with tofacitinib. The CDR3 loop is CSVVFGSGGYTF. The CDR3 DNA sequence: TGCAGCGTTGTATTCGGGTCTGGAGGCTACACCTTC.